The clone carrying this T cell receptor (beta chain) registers medium-sized by frequency. Its specificity is unknown. These data come from a study of CXCR3-negative and CXCR3-positive naive CD8 T cells. Study observations and caveats: Both naive subsets showed comparably high diversity, and memory CD8+ cells showed much lower diversity.

Germline V gene sequence: CDR1 SQVTM, CDR2 ANQGSEA. The CDR3 runs 18 residues. The authors prepared UMI-labeled TRB cDNA libraries by 5' RACE. TCRdb re-called the 5' RACE reads, yielding one record per CDR3 amino acid sequence without DNA. The specimen's table records about 9,000 distinct CDR3 sequences. This TCR came from a human donor in good health. Some clones in this sample may be carry-over from other donors' samples. The gene calls are TRBV29-1 and TRBJ2-1; TCRdb calls TRBD2, which cannot be checked without DNA. The sequenced sample consisted of naive CXCR3- CD8+ T cells from blood. Subset meaning: CD45RO-CCR7+CD27+CD95- naive CD8+ T cells lacking CXCR3 (TNR3-). CDR3 protein: CSVEGLAGPTAEYNEQFF.